This section outlines one T cell receptor beta chain sequence together with its context. These data belong to a study of blood T cell repertoires in COVID-19. Two negative PCRs, clearance, or symptom resolution were required of recovered Cohort 3 donors. Produced via immunoSEQ multiplex PCR; TCRdb's table is partial and in-frame only. In the table there are fewer than 200,000 clones, about four fifths of which are singletons. The receptor comes from a man between 50 and 59 years old who had recovered from COVID-19. Source material: PBMCs or T cells enriched from blood (not recorded which).

This CDR3 reads CASSQFRDRAVNEQFF. The CDR3 nucleotides are TGCGCCAGCAGCCAATTCCGGGACAGGGCTGTGAATGAGCAGTTCTTC. The chain couples TRBV4-1 to TRBJ2-1; 9 bases align to TRBD1. This CDR3 contains 16 residues. The J segment lost 7 bases and the V segment lost 2 bases, leaving 9 bases of the junction unmatched. Germline CDR1 is MGHRA and CDR2 is YSYEKL.